This T cell receptor beta chain emerged from a study of cytomegalovirus exposure and HLA in healthy donors. This CDR3 region has 15 residues. Germline CDR1 is MNHEY and CDR2 is SVGAGI. The V segment lost 0 bases and the J segment 6 bases; nucleotides outside the gene matches: 3. The PCR had 60 Vbeta and 13 Jbeta primers. Measured with immunoSEQ multiplex PCR; TCRdb has only the in-frame clones, and not every one. The sample consists of over 95,000 clones, around three quarters of them appearing once. The receptor comes from a man in his forties in good health and CMV-seronegative. The V gene is TRBV6-5, the J gene TRBJ2-7, with 12 bases that match TRBD2. The sequencing input was PBMCs. This CDR3 reads CASSYSTSGGLEQYF. CDR3 coding DNA: TGTGCCAGCAGTTACTCGACTAGCGGGGGCCTCGAGCAGTACTTC.